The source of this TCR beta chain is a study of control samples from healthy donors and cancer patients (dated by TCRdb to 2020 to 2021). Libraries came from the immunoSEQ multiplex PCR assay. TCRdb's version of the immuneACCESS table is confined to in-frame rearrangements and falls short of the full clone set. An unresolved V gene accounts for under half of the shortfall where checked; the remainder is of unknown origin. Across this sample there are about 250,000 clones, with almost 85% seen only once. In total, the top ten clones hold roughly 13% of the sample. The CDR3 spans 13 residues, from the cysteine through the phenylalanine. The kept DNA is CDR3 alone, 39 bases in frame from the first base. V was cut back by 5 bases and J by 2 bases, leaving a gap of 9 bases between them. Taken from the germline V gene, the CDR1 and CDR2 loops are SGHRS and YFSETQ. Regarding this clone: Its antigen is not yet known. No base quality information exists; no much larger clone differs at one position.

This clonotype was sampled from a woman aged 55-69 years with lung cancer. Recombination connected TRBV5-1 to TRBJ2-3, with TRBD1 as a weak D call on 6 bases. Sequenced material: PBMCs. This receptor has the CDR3 CASSEGVTDTQYF. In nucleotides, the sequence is TGCGCCAGCAGTGAGGGGGTCACAGATACGCAGTATTTT.